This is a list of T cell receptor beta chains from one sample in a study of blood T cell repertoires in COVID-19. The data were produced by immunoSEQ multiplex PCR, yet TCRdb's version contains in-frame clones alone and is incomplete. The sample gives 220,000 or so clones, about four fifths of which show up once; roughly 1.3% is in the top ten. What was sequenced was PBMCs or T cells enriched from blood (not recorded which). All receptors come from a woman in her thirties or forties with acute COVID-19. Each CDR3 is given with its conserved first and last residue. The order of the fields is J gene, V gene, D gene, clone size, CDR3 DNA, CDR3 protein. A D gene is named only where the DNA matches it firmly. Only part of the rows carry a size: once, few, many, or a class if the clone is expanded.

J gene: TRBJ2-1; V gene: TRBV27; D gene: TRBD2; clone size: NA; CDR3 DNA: TGTGCCAGCAGTTTATGGACTAGCGCCGGCGGACATGAGCAGTTCTTC; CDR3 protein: CASSLWTSAGGHEQFF
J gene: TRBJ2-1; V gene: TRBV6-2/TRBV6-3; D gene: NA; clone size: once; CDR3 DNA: TGTGCCAGCAGTTCGCTCTTATGGGACAACTACAATGAGCAGTTCTTC; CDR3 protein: CASSSLLWDNYNEQFF
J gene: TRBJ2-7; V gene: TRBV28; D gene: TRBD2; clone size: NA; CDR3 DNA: TGTGCCAGCAGTCGGGGGGCGGGAGGACCCAGCTCCTACGAGCAGTACTTC; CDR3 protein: CASSRGAGGPSSYEQYF
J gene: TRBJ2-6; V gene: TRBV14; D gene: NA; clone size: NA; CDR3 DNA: TGTGCCAGCAGCCAAGGACCTATCCGGGGTGGGGCCAACGTCCTGACTTTC; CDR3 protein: CASSQGPIRGGANVLTF
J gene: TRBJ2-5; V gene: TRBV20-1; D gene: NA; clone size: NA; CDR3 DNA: TGCAGTGCCATTAGGGGGACCCAGTACTTC; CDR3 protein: CSAIRGTQYF
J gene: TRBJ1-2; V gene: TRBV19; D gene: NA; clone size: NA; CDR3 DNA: TGTGCCAGTAGACAGGGTATCAACTATGGCTACACCTTC; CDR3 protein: CASRQGINYGYTF
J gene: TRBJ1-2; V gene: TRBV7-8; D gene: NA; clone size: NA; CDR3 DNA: TGTGCCAGCAGCCCTGACAGGATTTCTAACTATGGCTACACCTTC; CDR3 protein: CASSPDRISNYGYTF
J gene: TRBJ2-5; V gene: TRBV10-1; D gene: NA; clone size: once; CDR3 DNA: TGCGCCAGCAGTGACTCCTCAGGGGTAAAGACCCAGTACTTC; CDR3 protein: CASSDSSGVKTQYF
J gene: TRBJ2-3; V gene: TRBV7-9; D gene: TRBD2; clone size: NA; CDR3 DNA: TGTGCCAGCAGCCGTCTAGCGGGGGGGGTCACAGATACGCAGTATTTT; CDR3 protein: CASSRLAGGVTDTQYF
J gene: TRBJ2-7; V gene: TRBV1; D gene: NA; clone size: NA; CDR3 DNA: TGCACCAGCAGCCAAGATGGGGGGGACAGGGACTACGAGCAGTACTTC; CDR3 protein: CTSSQDGGDRDYEQYF
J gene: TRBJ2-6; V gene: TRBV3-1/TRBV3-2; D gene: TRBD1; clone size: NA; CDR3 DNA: TGTGCCAGCAGCCAAATAAGACAGGGGGCTAGCTCTGGGGCCAACGTCCTGACTTTC; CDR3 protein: CASSQIRQGASSGANVLTF
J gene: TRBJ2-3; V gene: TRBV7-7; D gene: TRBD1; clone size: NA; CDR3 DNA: TGTGCCAGCAGCTTAGTGATGGGGACAGGGGCCGATACGCAGTATTTT; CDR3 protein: CASSLVMGTGADTQYF
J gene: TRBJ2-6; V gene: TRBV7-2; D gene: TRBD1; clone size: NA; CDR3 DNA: TGTGCCAGCAGCCTCTCGGGACAGGTACCCTCTGGGGCCAACGTCCTGACTTTC; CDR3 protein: CASSLSGQVPSGANVLTF
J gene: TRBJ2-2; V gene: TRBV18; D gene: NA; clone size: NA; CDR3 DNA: TGTGCCAGCTCACCAATATCAGGACTGGACACCGGGGAGCTGTTTTTT; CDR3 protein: CASSPISGLDTGELFF
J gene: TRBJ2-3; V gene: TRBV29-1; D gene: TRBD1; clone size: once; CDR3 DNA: TGCAGCGTTGAGACAGGGATGCAGTATTTT; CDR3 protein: CSVETGMQYF
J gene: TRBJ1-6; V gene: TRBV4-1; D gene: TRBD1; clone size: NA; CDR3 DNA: TGCGCCAGCAGCCTTCGTGGGGACAGGGGTAATTCACCCCTCCACTTT; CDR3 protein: CASSLRGDRGNSPLHF
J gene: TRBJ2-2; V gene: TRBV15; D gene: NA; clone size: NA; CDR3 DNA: TGTGCCACCAGCAGACTAGGGAGGAACACCGGGGAGCTGTTTTTT; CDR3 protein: CATSRLGRNTGELFF
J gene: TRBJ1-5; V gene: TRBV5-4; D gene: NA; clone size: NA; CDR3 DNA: TGTGCCAGCAGCTATGATTCAGGGGACGGACAGCCCCAGCATTTT; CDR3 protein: CASSYDSGDGQPQHF
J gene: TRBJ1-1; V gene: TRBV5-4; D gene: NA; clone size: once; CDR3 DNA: TGTGCCAGCAGCTTGGACAGGGCGAACACTGAAGCTTTCTTT; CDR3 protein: CASSLDRANTEAFF
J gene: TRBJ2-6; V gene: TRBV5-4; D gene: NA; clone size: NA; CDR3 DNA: TGTGCCAGCAGCTTGATAGGGGTATCTGGGGCCAACGTCCTGACTTTC; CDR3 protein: CASSLIGVSGANVLTF
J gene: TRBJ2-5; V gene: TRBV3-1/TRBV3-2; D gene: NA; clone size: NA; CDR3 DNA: TGTGCCAGCAGCCAAGAGTTAAAAGAGACCCAGTACTTC; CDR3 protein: CASSQELKETQYF
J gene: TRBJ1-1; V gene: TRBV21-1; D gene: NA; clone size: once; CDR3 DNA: TGTGCCAGCGTTATAGTGGGCAACACTGAAGCTTTCTTT; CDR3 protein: CASVIVGNTEAFF
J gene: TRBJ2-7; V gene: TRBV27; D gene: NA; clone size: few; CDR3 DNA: TGTGCCAGCTCCTCCTCACGGGTGAGCAACGAGCAGTACTTC; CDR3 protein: CASSSSRVSNEQYF
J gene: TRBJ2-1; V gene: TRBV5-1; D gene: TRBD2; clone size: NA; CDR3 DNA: TGCGCCAGCAGCTTCACTAGCGGGGGGACCCCTAATTACAATGAGCAGTTCTTC; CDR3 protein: CASSFTSGGTPNYNEQFF
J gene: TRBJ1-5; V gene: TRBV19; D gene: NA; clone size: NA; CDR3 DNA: TGTGCCAGTAGTATGACAGAGTATAGCAATCAGCCCCAGCATTTT; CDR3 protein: CASSMTEYSNQPQHF
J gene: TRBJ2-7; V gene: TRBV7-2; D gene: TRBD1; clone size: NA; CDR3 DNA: TGTGCCAGCAGCTTCTCCGCCGGGACAGGGAACTACGAGCAGTACTTC; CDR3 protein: CASSFSAGTGNYEQYF
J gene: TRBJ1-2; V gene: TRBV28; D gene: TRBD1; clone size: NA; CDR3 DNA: TGTGCCAGCAGTTTAGGAGGGACAGGGGAAGACTATGGCTACACCTTC; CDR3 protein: CASSLGGTGEDYGYTF
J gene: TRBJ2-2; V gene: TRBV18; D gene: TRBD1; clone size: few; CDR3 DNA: TGTGCCAGCCTCACCGGGACAGGGAAGACCGGGGAGCTGTTTTTT; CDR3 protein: CASLTGTGKTGELFF
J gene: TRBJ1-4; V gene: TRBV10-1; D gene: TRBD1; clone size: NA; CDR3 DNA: TGCGCCAGCAGGGCCCGGGGGACAGGGCCTCGCACTGGGCGCACCGCAACTAATGAAAAACTGTTTTTT; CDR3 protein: CASRARGTGPRTGRTATNEKLFF
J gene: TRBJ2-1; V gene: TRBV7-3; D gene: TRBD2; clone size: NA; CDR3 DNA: TGTGCCAGCAGCTTAAACGCGGGACTAGTGAACAATGAGCAGTTCTTC; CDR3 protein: CASSLNAGLVNNEQFF
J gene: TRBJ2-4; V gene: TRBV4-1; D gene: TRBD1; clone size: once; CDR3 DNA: TGCGCCAGCAGCCAGATACAGGGGACGGCCAAAAACATTCAGTACTTC; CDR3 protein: CASSQIQGTAKNIQYF
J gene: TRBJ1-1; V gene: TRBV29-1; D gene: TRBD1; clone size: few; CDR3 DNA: TGCAGCGCTCGGACAGGGCCGAACACTGAAGCTTTCTTT; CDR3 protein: CSARTGPNTEAFF
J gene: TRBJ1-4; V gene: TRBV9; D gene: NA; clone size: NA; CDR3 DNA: TGTGCCAGCAGCGTATTGGCGGGAACTAATGAAAAACTGTTTTTT; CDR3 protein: CASSVLAGTNEKLFF
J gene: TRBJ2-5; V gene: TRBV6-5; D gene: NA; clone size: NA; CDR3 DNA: TGTGCCAGCAGTTGGTCTCAGGGTAGGAGCCGAGAGACCCAGTACTTC; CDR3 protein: CASSWSQGRSRETQYF
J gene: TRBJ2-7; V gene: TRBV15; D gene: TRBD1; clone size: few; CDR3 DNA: TGTGCCACCAGCAGAGGCCGACAGGGGGCCCGCGAGCAGTACTTC; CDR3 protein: CATSRGRQGAREQYF